This T cell receptor beta chain was documented in a study of T cells after yellow fever vaccination. From the 5' RACE reads, TCRdb called clonotypes with MiXCR, one entry per CDR3 protein. The sample has a few hundred thousand distinct CDR3 sequences; approximately 4% are singletons. Between the trimmed V and J ends, which lost 5 bases and 1 base, there was a span of 18 bases. This CDR3 is 16 amino acids long. Study outcomes and limitations: Some clonotypes, a small share, were shared between CD4 and CD8 compartments. Clones from primary vaccination mostly reappeared after the booster (approximately 96% CD4, around 90% CD8).

This clonotype was seen a handful of times. Antigen specificity is unknown. Here the sequenced sample was PBMCs, taken 5 days after the yellow fever booster vaccination. The J gene is TRBJ2-7, the V gene TRBV12-3 or TRBV12-4; no clear D. This clonotype originated in a man younger than 30 who received the YFV17D yellow fever vaccine. The CDR3 coding sequence is TGTGCCAGCAGTCGCCATCCTTCGACGGATTCCTACGAGCAGTACTTC. It codes for CASSRHPSTDSYEQYF.